These T cell receptor beta chains were read from a single sample in a study of blood T cells in healthy people across ages. TCRdb ran MiXCR on the 5' RACE reads and lists one entry per CDR3 protein. This table has 550,000 to 650,000 distinct CDR3 sequences, about 30% appearing once. Sample: blood. All receptors derive from a woman older than 75 in good health. Both conserved end residues are part of each CDR3. The D gene is left open where the match is weak. Only some rows state a clone size, as once, few, many or a class for expanded clones.

>many|TRBV5-5|NA|TRBJ2-7
CASSLVPLGSYEQYF
TGTGCCAGCAGCTTGGTTCCGCTAGGGAGCTACGAGCAGTACTTC
>NA|TRBV30|TRBD2|TRBJ2-1
CAWSRTSGVNEQFF
TGTGCCTGGAGTCGGACTAGCGGAGTCAATGAGCAGTTCTTC
>NA|TRBV20-1|NA|TRBJ1-6
CSARYWRGRSYNSPLHF
TGCAGTGCTAGATATTGGAGGGGCCGCTCCTATAATTCACCCCTCCACTTT
>many|TRBV7-2|TRBD2|TRBJ2-5
CASSLAASGGRETQYF
TGTGCCAGCAGCTTAGCGGCTAGCGGGGGCAGGGAGACCCAGTACTTC
>many|TRBV10-1|NA|TRBJ2-7
CASSNITCYEQYF
TGCGCCAGCAGTAACATTACATGCTACGAGCAGTACTTC
>few|TRBV2|NA|TRBJ1-5
CASSFFINQPQHF
TGTGCCAGCAGTTTCTTCATTAATCAGCCCCAGCATTTT
>many|TRBV7-9|NA|TRBJ2-7
CASSPRTYEQYF
TGTGCCAGCAGCCCCAGGACCTACGAGCAGTACTTC
>NA|TRBV4-2|NA|TRBJ2-7
CASGRQLDYEQYF
TGTGCCAGTGGGAGGCAGTTGGATTACGAGCAGTACTTC
>few|TRBV28|TRBD1|TRBJ1-2
CASSLGRGRGKGYTF
TGTGCCAGCAGTTTGGGGAGAGGCAGGGGGAAAGGCTACACCTTC
>few|TRBV12-3/TRBV12-4|NA|TRBJ1-1
CASSLPRTPRGSTEAFF
TGTGCCAGCAGTTTACCCAGGACGCCTCGGGGGTCCACTGAAGCTTTCTTT
>many|TRBV5-1|NA|TRBJ2-5
CASSLGELKTQYF
TGCGCCAGCAGCTTGGGGGAACTGAAGACCCAGTACTTC
>NA|TRBV7-9|NA|TRBJ2-3
CASSPLGASTDTQYF
TGTGCCAGCAGCCCTTTGGGAGCGAGCACAGATACGCAGTATTTT
>NA|TRBV10-3|TRBD1|TRBJ1-2
CAISRTGEGYTF
TGTGCCATCAGCCGGACAGGGGAAGGCTACACCTTC
>many|TRBV6-4|NA|TRBJ1-5
CASCRGGELNQPQHF
TGTGCCAGCTGCCGGGGAGGGGAATTGAATCAGCCCCAGCATTTT
>few|TRBV6-1|NA|TRBJ1-4
CASSDAGSALGELFF
TGTGCCAGCAGTGATGCTGGCAGTGCCCTTGGGGAACTGTTTTTT
>many|TRBV6-2/TRBV6-3|NA|TRBJ1-1
CASSYSRFEAFF
TGTGCCAGCAGTTACTCACGATTTGAAGCTTTCTTT
>NA|TRBV30|NA|TRBJ1-4
CAWSPRDQLGLNEKLFF
TGTGCCTGGAGTCCTAGGGACCAACTGGGGCTTAATGAAAAACTGTTTTTT
>few|TRBV2|NA|TRBJ1-2
CASSEMGNYGYTF
TGTGCCAGCAGTGAAATGGGGAACTATGGCTACACCTTC
>many|TRBV20-1|NA|TRBJ2-3
CSVTGGRQDTQYF
TGCAGTGTGACCGGGGGGCGGCAAGATACGCAGTATTTT
>many|TRBV6-2/TRBV6-3|TRBD2|TRBJ2-3
CASSYRAGGGAKDTQYF
TGTGCCAGCAGTTACCGTGCGGGCGGGGGGGCGAAAGATACGCAGTATTTT
>few|TRBV14|NA|TRBJ2-1
CASTQDLGGLSEQFF
TGTGCCAGCACCCAAGATCTCGGGGGGCTCAGTGAGCAGTTCTTC
>NA|TRBV11-2|NA|TRBJ2-7
CASSSGLQGGGYEQYF
TGTGCCAGCAGCTCTGGACTCCAGGGGGGCGGCTACGAGCAGTACTTC
>NA|TRBV7-2|NA|TRBJ2-3
CASSLARGSSSNTQYF
TGTGCCAGCAGCTTAGCCCGGGGGTCGAGCTCGAATACGCAGTATTTT
>many|TRBV10-3|TRBD2|TRBJ2-5
CAISDSGGFKETQYF
TGTGCCATCAGTGATAGCGGGGGCTTCAAAGAGACCCAGTACTTC
>many|TRBV4-2|TRBD2|TRBJ2-3
CASSQETSGGDTQYF
TGTGCCAGCAGCCAAGAAACCAGCGGGGGGGATACGCAGTATTTT
>many|TRBV6-2/TRBV6-3|NA|TRBJ2-5
CASIPRGGGSETQYF
TGTGCCAGCATTCCAAGGGGGGGTGGATCAGAGACCCAGTACTTC
>NA|TRBV20-1|TRBD1|TRBJ2-1
CSASPGTVNEQFF
TGCAGTGCTTCACCCGGGACAGTCAATGAGCAGTTCTTC
>many|TRBV7-2|NA|TRBJ1-6
CASSIRGNSPLHF
TGTGCCAGCAGCATTAGGGGTAATTCACCCCTCCACTTT
>many|TRBV10-3|NA|TRBJ2-5
CAISETRQTQETQYF
TGTGCCATCAGTGAGACCAGACAGACCCAAGAGACCCAGTACTTC
>NA|TRBV29-1|NA|TRBJ2-5
CSASKTQETQYF
TGCAGCGCTTCGAAGACACAAGAGACCCAGTACTTC
>many|TRBV7-3|TRBD1|TRBJ2-7
CASSPIGTAGSEQYF
TGTGCCAGCAGCCCGATTGGGACAGCCGGTAGCGAGCAGTACTTC
>NA|TRBV20-1|NA|TRBJ2-1
CSAREPPLGNEQFF
TGCAGTGCTAGAGAGCCTCCCCTGGGCAATGAGCAGTTCTTC
>many|TRBV7-2|TRBD1|TRBJ1-2
CASSPLTGRGHGYTF
TGTGCCAGCAGCCCGTTGACAGGGCGCGGGCATGGCTACACCTTC
>many|TRBV20-1|TRBD2|TRBJ2-7
CSARDADLAGPYEQYF
TGCAGTGCTAGAGATGCCGATCTAGCGGGGCCCTACGAGCAGTACTTC
>few|TRBV3-1|NA|TRBJ2-5
CASSQAVGGETQYF
TGTGCCAGCAGCCAAGCGGTCGGGGGAGAGACCCAGTACTTC
>NA|TRBV19|TRBD2|TRBJ2-5
CASMTSGGYQETQYF
TGTGCCAGTATGACTAGCGGGGGGTACCAAGAGACCCAGTACTTC
>NA|TRBV5-1|TRBD1|TRBJ2-7
CASSSRTGRGEQYF
TGCGCCAGCAGCTCCAGGACAGGCCGAGGCGAGCAGTACTTC